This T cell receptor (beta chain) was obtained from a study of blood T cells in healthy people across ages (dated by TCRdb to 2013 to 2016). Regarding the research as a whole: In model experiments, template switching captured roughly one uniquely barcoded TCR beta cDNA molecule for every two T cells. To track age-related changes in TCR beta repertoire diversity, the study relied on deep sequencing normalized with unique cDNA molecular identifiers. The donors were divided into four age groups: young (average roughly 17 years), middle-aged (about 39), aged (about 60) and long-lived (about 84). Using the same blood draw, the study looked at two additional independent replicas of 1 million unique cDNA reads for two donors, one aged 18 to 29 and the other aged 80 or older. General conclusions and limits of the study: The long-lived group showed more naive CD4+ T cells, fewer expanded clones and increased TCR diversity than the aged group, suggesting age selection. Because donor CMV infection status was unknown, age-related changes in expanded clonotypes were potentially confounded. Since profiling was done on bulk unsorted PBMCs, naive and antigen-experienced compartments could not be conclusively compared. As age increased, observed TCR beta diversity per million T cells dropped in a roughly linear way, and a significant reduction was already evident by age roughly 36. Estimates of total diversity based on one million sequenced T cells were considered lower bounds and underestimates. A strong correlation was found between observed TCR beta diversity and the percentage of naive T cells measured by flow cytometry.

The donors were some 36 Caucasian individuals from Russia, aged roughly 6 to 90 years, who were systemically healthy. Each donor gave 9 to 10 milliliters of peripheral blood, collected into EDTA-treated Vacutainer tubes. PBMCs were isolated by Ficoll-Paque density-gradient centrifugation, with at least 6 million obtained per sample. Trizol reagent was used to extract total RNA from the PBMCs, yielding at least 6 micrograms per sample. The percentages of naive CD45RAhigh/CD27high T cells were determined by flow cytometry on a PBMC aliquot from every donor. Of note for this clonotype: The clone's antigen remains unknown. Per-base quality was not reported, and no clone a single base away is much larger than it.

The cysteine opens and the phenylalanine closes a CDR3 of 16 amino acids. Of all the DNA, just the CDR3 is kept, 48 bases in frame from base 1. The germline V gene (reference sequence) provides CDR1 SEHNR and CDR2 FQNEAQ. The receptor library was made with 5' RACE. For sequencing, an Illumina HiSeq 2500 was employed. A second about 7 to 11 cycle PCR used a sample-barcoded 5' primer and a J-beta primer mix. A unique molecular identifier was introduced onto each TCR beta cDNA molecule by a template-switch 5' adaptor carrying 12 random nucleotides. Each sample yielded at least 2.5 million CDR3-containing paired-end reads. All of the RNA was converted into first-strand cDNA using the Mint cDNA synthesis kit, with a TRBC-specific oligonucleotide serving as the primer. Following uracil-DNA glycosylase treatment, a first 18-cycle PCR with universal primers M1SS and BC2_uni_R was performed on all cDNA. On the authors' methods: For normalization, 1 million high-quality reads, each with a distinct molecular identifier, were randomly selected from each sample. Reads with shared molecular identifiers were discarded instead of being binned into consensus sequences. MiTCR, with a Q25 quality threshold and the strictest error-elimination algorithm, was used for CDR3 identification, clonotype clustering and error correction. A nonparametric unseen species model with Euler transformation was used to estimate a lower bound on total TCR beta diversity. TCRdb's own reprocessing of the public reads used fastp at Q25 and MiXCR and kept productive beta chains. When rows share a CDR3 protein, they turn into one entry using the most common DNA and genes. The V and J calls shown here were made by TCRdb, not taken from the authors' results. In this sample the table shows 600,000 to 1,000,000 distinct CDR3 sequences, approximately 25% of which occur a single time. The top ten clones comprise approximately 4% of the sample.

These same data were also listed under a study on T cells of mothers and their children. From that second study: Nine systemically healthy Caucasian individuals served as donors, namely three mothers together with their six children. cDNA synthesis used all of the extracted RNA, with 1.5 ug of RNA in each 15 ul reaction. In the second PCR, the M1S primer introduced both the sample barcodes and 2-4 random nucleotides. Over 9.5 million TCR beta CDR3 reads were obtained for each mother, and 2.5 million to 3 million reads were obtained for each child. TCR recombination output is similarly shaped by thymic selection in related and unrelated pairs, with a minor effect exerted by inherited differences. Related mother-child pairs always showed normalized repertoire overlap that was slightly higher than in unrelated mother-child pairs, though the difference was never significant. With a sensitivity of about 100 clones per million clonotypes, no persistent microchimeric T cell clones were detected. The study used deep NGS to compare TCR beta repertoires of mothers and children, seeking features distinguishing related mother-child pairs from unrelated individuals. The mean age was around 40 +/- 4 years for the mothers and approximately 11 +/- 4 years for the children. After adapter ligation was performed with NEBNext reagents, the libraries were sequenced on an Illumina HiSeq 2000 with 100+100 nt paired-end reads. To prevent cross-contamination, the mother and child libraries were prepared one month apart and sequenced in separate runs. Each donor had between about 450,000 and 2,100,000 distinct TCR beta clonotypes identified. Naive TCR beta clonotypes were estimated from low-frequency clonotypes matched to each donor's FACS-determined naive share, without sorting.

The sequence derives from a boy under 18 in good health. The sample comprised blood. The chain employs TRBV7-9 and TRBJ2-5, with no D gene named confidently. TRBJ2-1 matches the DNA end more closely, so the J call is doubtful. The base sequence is TGTGCCAGCAGCGGGATGGGTCAATACGGCTACAATGAGCAGTTCTTC. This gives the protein CASSGMGQYGYNEQFF.